The rows below give T cell receptor beta chains drawn from one sample of a study of CD8 T cells in Susac syndrome. TCRdb redid the calling of the immunoSEQ multiplex PCR reads with MiXCR, one entry per CDR3 protein. The data contain some 100,000 distinct CDR3 sequences, about 95% of them seen just once; the ten biggest clones take up 0.3%. Sequencing was done on a sample of CD8+ T cells from PBMCs. The receptors shown here come from a human donor with Susac syndrome. Each CDR3 is given with its conserved first and last residue. Fields, in order: D gene, V gene, clone size, J gene, CDR3 protein, CDR3 DNA. The D gene is left open where the match is weak. Clone size is not always given. Where it is, it says once, few, many or a class for expanded clones.

D: TRBD2; V: TRBV29-1; size: NA; J: TRBJ2-7; CDR3: CSVEVMLAETYEQYF; DNA: TGCAGCGTTGAAGTGATGCTAGCGGAGACCTACGAGCAGTACTTC
D: NA; V: TRBV15; size: NA; J: TRBJ2-1; CDR3: CATGDRNNEQFF; DNA: TGTGCCACCGGGGATAGGAACAATGAGCAGTTCTTC
D: NA; V: TRBV29-1; size: NA; J: TRBJ2-7; CDR3: CSAKAGEQYF; DNA: TGCAGCGCAAAGGCTGGCGAGCAGTACTTC
D: NA; V: TRBV24-1; size: NA; J: TRBJ2-1; CDR3: CATSDLGGSEQFF; DNA: TGTGCCACCAGTGATTTGGGAGGCAGTGAGCAGTTCTTC
D: TRBD1; V: TRBV6-4; size: NA; J: TRBJ2-7; CDR3: CASRGTDSSYEQYF; DNA: TGTGCCAGCAGGGGGACAGATAGCTCCTACGAGCAGTACTTC
D: TRBD1; V: TRBV5-1; size: NA; J: TRBJ1-2; CDR3: CASSPTRQGAEYGYTF; DNA: TGCGCCAGCAGCCCAACCCGACAGGGGGCAGAGTATGGCTACACCTTC
D: TRBD1; V: TRBV7-8; size: NA; J: TRBJ1-6; CDR3: CASSSTGGSYNSPLHF; DNA: TGTGCCAGCAGCTCCACAGGGGGCTCCTATAATTCACCCCTCCACTTT
D: TRBD2; V: TRBV4-1; size: once; J: TRBJ2-4; CDR3: CASRGGVRDIQYF; DNA: TGCGCCAGCAGGGGAGGGGTGAGGGACATTCAGTACTTC
D: TRBD1; V: TRBV6-2/TRBV6-3; size: NA; J: TRBJ2-7; CDR3: CASSSGTGYEQYF; DNA: TGTGCCAGCAGCTCAGGGACAGGGTACGAGCAGTACTTC
D: NA; V: TRBV19; size: NA; J: TRBJ1-1; CDR3: CASSMTDRNTEAFF; DNA: TGTGCCAGTAGTATGACGGACCGGAACACTGAAGCTTTCTTT
D: NA; V: TRBV25-1; size: NA; J: TRBJ2-7; CDR3: CASSGTVSYEQYF; DNA: TGTGCCAGCAGTGGTACAGTTTCCTACGAGCAGTACTTC
D: TRBD1; V: TRBV5-4; size: NA; J: TRBJ1-2; CDR3: CASSRQDRGDGYTF; DNA: TGTGCCAGCAGCCGACAAGACAGGGGAGATGGCTACACCTTC
D: NA; V: TRBV19; size: NA; J: TRBJ2-1; CDR3: CATGGSFPYNEQFF; DNA: TGTGCCACCGGCGGCTCCTTTCCCTACAATGAGCAGTTCTTC
D: NA; V: TRBV24-1; size: NA; J: TRBJ2-1; CDR3: CATRPGGAYNEQFF; DNA: TGTGCCACCCGACCGGGGGGCGCCTACAATGAGCAGTTCTTC
D: NA; V: TRBV2; size: once; J: TRBJ2-1; CDR3: CASSGLGLAAEQFF; DNA: TGTGCCAGCAGTGGGCTGGGACTGGCTGCTGAGCAGTTCTTC
D: NA; V: TRBV29-1; size: once; J: TRBJ1-5; CDR3: CSVVFGTPSSPQHF; DNA: TGCAGCGTGGTTTTTGGAACCCCATCGTCACCCCAGCATTTT
D: NA; V: TRBV7-9; size: NA; J: TRBJ2-7; CDR3: CASSSAASYEQYF; DNA: TGTGCCAGCAGCTCGGCAGCTTCCTACGAGCAGTACTTC
D: TRBD2; V: TRBV29-1; size: NA; J: TRBJ2-1; CDR3: CSVPPSGPYNEQFF; DNA: TGCAGCGTTCCCCCTAGCGGCCCTTACAATGAGCAGTTCTTC
D: NA; V: TRBV3-1; size: NA; J: TRBJ1-1; CDR3: CASSPQWGNTEAFF; DNA: TGTGCCAGCAGCCCCCAATGGGGGAACACTGAAGCTTTCTTT
D: NA; V: TRBV10-3; size: NA; J: TRBJ1-2; CDR3: CAISGGHRDYGYTF; DNA: TGTGCCATCAGTGGCGGTCATAGGGACTATGGCTACACCTTC
D: TRBD2; V: TRBV7-2; size: NA; J: TRBJ2-7; CDR3: CASSFSGSGYEQYF; DNA: TGTGCCAGCAGCTTTAGCGGGAGTGGGTACGAGCAGTACTTC
D: NA; V: TRBV3-1; size: NA; J: TRBJ1-1; CDR3: CASSQRTGNTEAFF; DNA: TGTGCCAGCAGCCAGAGGACGGGGAACACTGAAGCTTTCTTT
D: TRBD2; V: TRBV15; size: NA; J: TRBJ2-7; CDR3: CATSPSGRASHEQYF; DNA: TGTGCCACCAGCCCGAGCGGGAGGGCCTCCCACGAGCAGTACTTC
D: TRBD2; V: TRBV9; size: NA; J: TRBJ2-1; CDR3: CASSVVTSGEQFF; DNA: TGTGCCAGCAGCGTAGTAACTAGCGGAGAGCAGTTCTTC
D: NA; V: TRBV27; size: NA; J: TRBJ1-1; CDR3: CASRNRGVVFF; DNA: TGTGCCAGCAGAAACCGTGGGGTGGTTTTCTTT
D: NA; V: TRBV9; size: NA; J: TRBJ2-1; CDR3: CASSATSLSPYNEQFF; DNA: TGTGCCAGCAGCGCCACATCTCTGAGTCCCTACAATGAGCAGTTCTTC
D: NA; V: TRBV7-2; size: NA; J: TRBJ1-1; CDR3: CASSLRLNTEAFF; DNA: TGTGCCAGCAGCTTGAGACTAAACACTGAAGCTTTCTTT
D: NA; V: TRBV3-1; size: NA; J: TRBJ1-5; CDR3: CASSQDGRENQPQHF; DNA: TGTGCCAGCAGCCAAGATGGGCGAGAAAATCAGCCCCAGCATTTT
D: NA; V: TRBV20-1; size: once; J: TRBJ2-2; CDR3: CSAPPGANTGELFF; DNA: TGCAGTGCGCCTCCGGGGGCGAACACCGGGGAGCTGTTTTTT
D: NA; V: TRBV15; size: NA; J: TRBJ2-3; CDR3: CATSRPIAQYF; DNA: TGTGCCACCAGCAGGCCCATTGCGCAGTATTTT
D: NA; V: TRBV2; size: NA; J: TRBJ2-4; CDR3: CASDRFKNIQYF; DNA: TGTGCCAGCGACAGGTTCAAAAACATTCAGTACTTC
D: NA; V: TRBV7-9; size: NA; J: TRBJ1-5; CDR3: CASSLGTGNQPQHF; DNA: TGTGCCAGCAGCTTAGGGACAGGCAATCAGCCCCAGCATTTT
D: TRBD1; V: TRBV12-5; size: NA; J: TRBJ1-1; CDR3: CASGPGQGMTEAFF; DNA: TGTGCTAGTGGTCCGGGACAGGGGATGACTGAAGCTTTCTTT
D: NA; V: TRBV12-3/TRBV12-4; size: once; J: TRBJ2-7; CDR3: CASSLASRYEQYF; DNA: TGTGCCAGCAGTTTAGCGTCCCGGTACGAGCAGTACTTC
D: NA; V: TRBV12-3/TRBV12-4; size: NA; J: TRBJ2-2; CDR3: CASTRAGELFF; DNA: TGTGCCAGCACCCGGGCCGGGGAGCTGTTTTTT
D: NA; V: TRBV3-1; size: NA; J: TRBJ1-1; CDR3: CASSQEWSSGAFF; DNA: TGTGCCAGCAGCCAAGAATGGTCATCGGGAGCTTTCTTT
D: NA; V: TRBV5-1; size: NA; J: TRBJ1-1; CDR3: CASSSGRNTEAFF; DNA: TGCGCCAGCTCTAGCGGGAGGAACACTGAAGCTTTCTTT
D: TRBD1; V: TRBV20-1; size: NA; J: TRBJ2-7; CDR3: CSARPGQDYEQYF; DNA: TGCAGTGCCAGACCGGGACAGGACTACGAGCAGTACTTC
D: TRBD1; V: TRBV20-1; size: NA; J: TRBJ1-1; CDR3: CSARPTLQGVTEAFF; DNA: TGCAGTGCTAGACCCACATTACAGGGGGTCACTGAAGCTTTCTTT
D: NA; V: TRBV2; size: NA; J: TRBJ2-7; CDR3: CASSGIEVAPHEQYF; DNA: TGTGCCAGCAGTGGAATCGAGGTTGCTCCCCACGAGCAGTACTTC
D: NA; V: TRBV4-1; size: once; J: TRBJ1-1; CDR3: CASSQVLSQSNTEAFF; DNA: TGCGCCAGCAGCCAAGTTTTAAGCCAGTCGAACACTGAAGCTTTCTTT
D: NA; V: TRBV6-5; size: NA; J: TRBJ2-5; CDR3: CASGGQGGVETQYF; DNA: TGTGCCAGCGGGGGGCAGGGTGGGGTGGAGACCCAGTACTTC
D: NA; V: TRBV13; size: NA; J: TRBJ2-7; CDR3: CASSAGTPAYEQYF; DNA: TGTGCCAGCAGCGCCGGGACGCCAGCCTACGAGCAGTACTTC
D: NA; V: TRBV29-1; size: NA; J: TRBJ2-1; CDR3: CSADNEQFF; DNA: TGCAGCGCCGACAATGAGCAGTTCTTC
D: TRBD1; V: TRBV28; size: NA; J: TRBJ2-7; CDR3: CASSSDGQAEQYF; DNA: TGTGCCAGCAGTTCCGACGGACAGGCCGAGCAGTACTTC
D: NA; V: TRBV7-9; size: NA; J: TRBJ2-5; CDR3: CASSSGVLSGPETQYF; DNA: TGTGCCAGCAGCTCGGGGGTTCTCTCGGGCCCGGAGACCCAGTACTTC
D: TRBD2; V: TRBV18; size: NA; J: TRBJ2-3; CDR3: CASSPSGLAGGTDTQYF; DNA: TGTGCCAGCTCACCATCCGGGCTAGCGGGGGGTACAGATACGCAGTATTTT
D: NA; V: TRBV27; size: NA; J: TRBJ1-2; CDR3: CASRLPNGGYTF; DNA: TGTGCCAGCCGGCTCCCGAACGGTGGCTACACCTTC
D: NA; V: TRBV5-1; size: NA; J: TRBJ2-5; CDR3: CASSSPGRPQETQYF; DNA: TGCGCCAGCAGCAGCCCAGGCAGGCCCCAAGAGACCCAGTACTTC